This entry lists 19 T cell receptor beta chains sequenced from one sample in a study of OX40 agonist ivuxolimab in advanced cancers. Clones were sequenced by immunoSEQ multiplex PCR, and TCRdb holds only the in-frame ones, with some missing. The sample lists 75,000 to 80,000 clones, around four fifths occurring once. The sequenced sample was CD4+ or CD8+ T cells sorted from blood, obtained in a trial of the OX40 agonist ivuxolimab. These receptors originate from an adult with an advanced solid tumor such as melanoma, head and neck, liver or kidney cancer.

The chain couples TRBV5-5 to TRBJ2-5, with D possibly TRBD1 on 6 matching bases. The CDR3 consists of 15 residues. CDR1 is SGHKS and CDR2 is YYEKEE in the germline V gene (reference sequence). V was pared by 3 bases and J by 2 bases, with 14 bases between. In DNA, the CDR3 is TGTGCCAGCAGCTCCCGGACAGAAACTCAAGAGACCCAGTACTTC. This codes for CASSSRTETQETQYF.

J is TRBJ2-1 and V is TRBV18, with 13 bases identical to TRBD2. This CDR3 has 16 residues. The germline V gene has CDR1 KGHSH and CDR2 LQKENI. Trimming removed 3 bases from V and 7 bases from J; junction bases left unmatched: 6. The CDR3 loop is CASSPLLAGGRNEQFF. CDR3 bases: TGTGCCAGCTCACCTTTACTAGCGGGAGGGAGAAATGAGCAGTTCTTC.

This clone has a handful of counts. The CDR3 reads CASTSGWISGNTIYF. CDR3 nucleotides: TGTGCCAGCACTTCTGGGTGGATATCTGGAAACACCATATATTTT. The J gene is TRBJ1-3, the V gene TRBV28; D is unclear. The CDR3 is 15 amino acids. Germline values: CDR1 MDHEN, CDR2 SYDVKM. The V end was cut by 7 bases, the J end by 1 base, with 14 bases between.

The V call is TRBV5-1, the J call TRBJ1-4; D remains unclear. The CDR3 has 15 amino acids. The V gene's germline CDR1 is SGHRS and CDR2 YFSETQ. V was shortened by 7 bases and J by 3 bases, with 16 bases between the two germline ends. Here the CDR3 DNA reads TGCGCCAGCGGACTCGAGGGCGCGGCTAATGAAAAACTGTTTTTT. This encodes CASGLEGAANEKLFF.

In its sample, this clone was seen a few times. The CDR3 loop reads CSAPRGTEAFF. CDR3 coding DNA: TGCAGTGCTCCACGGGGGACTGAAGCTTTCTTT. The chain carries TRBV20-1 and TRBJ1-1; TRBD1 might be the D (5 bases). V was pared by 5 bases and J by 5 bases, with 9 bases between. This CDR3 is 11 amino acids long. Germline lookup yields CDR1 DFQATT and CDR2 SNEGSKA (reference sequence).

This clone has a single count. This chain uses TRBV2 with TRBJ2-3, with 8 bases aligning to TRBD2. Germline CDR1 reads SNHLY; CDR2 reads FYNNEI. This CDR3 is built from 14 residues. V gave up 8 bases and J gave up 4 bases; unmatched junction bases: 8. The CDR3: CASAAAGGSDTQYF. CDR3 nucleotide sequence: TGTGCCAGCGCTGCGGCGGGAGGATCAGATACGCAGTATTTT.

This rearrangement joins TRBV5-6 to TRBJ2-2; D may correspond to TRBD1 or TRBD2 (5 bases each). V lost 3 bases and J 6 bases, leaving 18 bases between the germline ends. The CDR3 has 16 residues. Germline V gives CDR1 SGHDT, CDR2 YYEEEE. The CDR3 DNA sequence: TGTGCCAGCAGCTATCGGGGCCCTTTATTTCCCGGGGAGCTGTTTTTT. It codes for CASSYRGPLFPGELFF.

This sequence joins TRBV6-5 and TRBJ2-6; weak D call: TRBD1 (6 bases). Germline V gene data show CDR1 as MNHEY and CDR2 as SVGAGI. V shed 5 bases and J shed 1 base, with 9 bases lying between them. The CDR3 totals 15 residues. CDR3 nucleotides: TGTGCCAGCAGTCCTAGGGGGTCTGGGGCCAACGTCCTGACTTTC. This gives the protein CASSPRGSGANVLTF.

The chain links TRBV9 to TRBJ2-2, with D possibly being TRBD1 (5 bases). This CDR3 is 13 amino acids long. Looked up from germline, CDR1 is SGDLS and CDR2 is YYNGEE. V shed 2 bases and J shed 6 bases, with 8 bases lying between them. CDR3 in DNA: TGTGCCAGCAGCGTCCAGGGCTCCGGGGAGCTGTTTTTT. This sequence encodes CASSVQGSGELFF. Based on the CDR3 plus reference TRBV9 and TRBJ2-2, the full variable domain is DSGVTQTPKHLITATGQRVTLRCSPRSGDLSVYWYQQSLDQGLQFLIQYYNGEERAKGNILERFSAQQFPDLHSELNLSSLELGDSALYFCASSVQGSGELFFGEGSRLTVL.

The rearrangement links TRBV18 to TRBJ1-5; D may be TRBD1 (5 bases). The germline V gene has CDR1 KGHSH and CDR2 LQKENI. The CDR3 length is 16 residues. With 3 bases removed from V and 7 bases from J, the gap between germline ends came to 19 bases. The CDR3 is CASSPKGMGDGQPQHF. The CDR3 coding sequence is TGTGCCAGCTCACCGAAGGGGATGGGGGACGGCCAGCCCCAGCATTTT.

The rearrangement links TRBV4-2 to TRBJ2-2; 10 bases match TRBD2. J gave up 4 bases and V 6 bases, and 8 bases lay outside the gene matches. CDR1 is LGHNA, CDR2 YNFKEQ, per germline. This CDR3 is built from 16 residues. The CDR3 spells CASSRGAGGPTGELFF. The CDR3 DNA reads TGTGCCAGCAGTCGAGGAGCGGGGGGGCCCACCGGGGAGCTGTTTTTT.

The chain recombines TRBV5-1 with TRBJ1-6; TRBD1 agrees at 8 bases. The V segment lost 4 bases and the J segment 2 bases; nucleotides outside the gene matches: 5. Looked up from germline, CDR1 is SGHRS and CDR2 is YFSETQ. The CDR3 length is 16 residues. As DNA, the CDR3 is TGCGCCAGCAGCGACGGACAGGGCGCCTATAATTCACCCCTCCACTTT. Its translation is CASSDGQGAYNSPLHF.

In DNA, the CDR3 is TGTGCCAGCAGCTTACGGGGGTACAATGAGCAGTTCTTC. Its translation: CASSLRGYNEQFF. This chain uses TRBV7-3 with TRBJ2-1; D is possibly TRBD2 (6 bases). Trimming stripped 2 bases from V and 4 bases from J, with 6 bases between. CDR1 and CDR2 from the germline V gene are SGHTA and FQGTGA. The CDR3 spans 13 residues.

V is TRBV7-2 and J is TRBJ1-2; D is uncertain. The CDR3 loop spans 18 amino acids. V lost 1 base and J lost 3, with 21 bases in between. Germline V gene sequence: CDR1 SGHTA, CDR2 FQGNSA. The DNA of the CDR3 is TGTGCCAGCAGCTTAGTAGTAGGACTAGCCGTTGGAGACTATGGCTACACCTTC. It yields the protein CASSLVVGLAVGDYGYTF.

This clone occurred once. The gene calls are TRBV6-1 and TRBJ2-5; D is uncertain. There are 13 residues in the CDR3. The V gene lost 5 bases and the J gene lost 4 bases, with 11 bases spanning the gap. The germline V gene encodes CDR1 MNHNS and CDR2 SASEGT. The CDR3 nucleotides read TGTGCCAGCAGTTTGGATGCAACAGAGACCCAGTACTTC. This codes for CASSLDATETQYF.

About this clone itself: One end of the junction is discordant with germline, which a read error may explain. The chain joins TRBV7-7 to TRBJ2-5; no clear D. This CDR3 comprises 13 residues. Germline V gene sequence: CDR1 SSHAT, CDR2 FNYEAQ (reference sequence). DNA of the CDR3: TGTGCTAGCAGCTTAGAAGACCGAAAGACCCAGTACTTC. It translates to CASSLEDRKTQYF.

This chain connects TRBV5-8 to TRBJ2-3, with D perhaps matching TRBD1 (6 bases). Germline lookup yields CDR1 SGHTS and CDR2 YDEGEE. The CDR3 has 16 residues. Trimming shortened V by 3 bases and J by 0 bases, and 14 bases separated the two germline ends. This chain's CDR3 is CASSSPGQSSTDTQYF. In DNA, the CDR3 is TGTGCCAGCAGCTCCCCAGGACAGTCTAGCACAGATACGCAGTATTTT.

Remarks on this clone: The junction shows a germline mismatch at one end, possibly a read error. The rearrangement joins TRBV7-7 to TRBJ2-2; TRBD1 matches at 9 bases. The length of the CDR3 is 16 residues. Germline-derived CDR1 and CDR2 are SSHAT and FNYEAQ (reference sequence). The DNA of the CDR3 is TGTGCTAGCAGCCGGAGTTTGACAGGGGGCACCGGGGAGCTGTTTTTT. Encoded protein: CASSRSLTGGTGELFF. Based on the CDR3 plus reference TRBV7-7 and TRBJ2-2, the full variable domain is GAGVSQSPRYKVTKRGQDVTLRCDPISSHATLYWYQQALGQGPEFLTYFNYEAQPDKSGLPSDRFSAERPEGSISTLTIQRTEQRDSAMYRCASSRSLTGGTGELFFGEGSRLTVL.

This clone has only a few counts. The chain combines TRBV6-1 with TRBJ2-3; D remains ambiguous. CDR1 and CDR2 from the germline V gene are MNHNS and SASEGT. The CDR3 runs 15 residues. Trimming pared 5 bases from V and 7 bases from J, leaving 19 bases between. This chain's CDR3 is CASSPGPPSMHTQYF. The CDR3 bases are TGTGCCAGCAGTCCCGGGCCCCCCTCCATGCATACGCAGTATTTT.